The clone carrying this T cell receptor beta chain has more than one count but fewer than ten. Its target is unknown. The sample originates from a study of T cells in Graves' hyperthyroidism and ophthalmopathy. CDR1 and CDR2 (germline): SEHNR, FQNEAQ (reference sequence). This CDR3 region has 13 residues. V lost 7 bases, J lost 7 bases, and 6 bases stayed unmatched. The source material, RNA transcripts, was used to amplify TCR beta CDR3 regions. Carried out on the TCR CDR3, a first-round RT-PCR used the HTBI primer set. TCRdb ran MiXCR on the multiplex PCR reads and lists one entry per CDR3 protein. This table holds 550,000 to 600,000 distinct CDR3 sequences, around 15% found once. The study's findings and limits: Most thyroid clonotypes expanded above 0.001 appeared in blood too.

Specimen: blood. V is TRBV7-9 and J is TRBJ2-4, with 8 bases identical to TRBD2. The sequence came from a woman under 30 with Graves' hyperthyroidism. This CDR3 is CASMRRGVNIQYF. CDR3 sequence (DNA): TGTGCCAGCATGAGGCGGGGGGTCAACATTCAGTACTTC.